Listed here is a single T cell receptor beta chain. The CDR3 has 15 amino acids. V shed 5 bases, J shed 4 bases, and the junction held 11 bases outside the gene matches. Germline V CDR1 and CDR2: SGDLS, YYNGEE. This sample was included in a study of shared clonotypes between healthy human individuals. Only in-frame clones appear in the TCRdb table, and some are missing; sequencing was by immunoSEQ multiplex PCR. Of some 2.3 million clones listed, 85% to 95% are singletons. CD4+ cells were split into CD45RA+ naive and CD45RA-negative memory subsets. The source is a man in his late teens or twenties in good health. Some clones in this sample may be carry-over from other donors' samples. Sequences were obtained from naive CD4+ T cells from PBMCs. As to subset: CD45RA+ positively selected. This chain uses TRBV9 with TRBJ1-1; TRBD1 matches 7 bases. CDR3 residues: CASREVGGRTTEAFF. The CDR3 DNA follows: TGTGCCAGCAGAGAAGTAGGGGGCAGAACCACTGAAGCTTTCTTT.